One and the same sample provided the 5 T cell receptor beta chains below, sequenced in a study of shared clonotypes between healthy human individuals. It was CD45RO-negative cells, positively selected for CCR7, that made up naive CD8 cells, with terminally differentiated effector memory CD45RA+ cells excluded. Measured with immunoSEQ multiplex PCR; TCRdb has only the in-frame clones, and not every one. Of 800,000 or so clones in the sample, about 96% were seen once. The sample comprised naive CD8+ T cells sorted from blood. These receptors all stem from a man aged 25 to 45 in good health.

This clone was seen just once. The chain carries TRBV9 and TRBJ2-1; 7 nucleotides align to TRBD1. This CDR3 region has 15 residues. V was clipped by 3 bases and J by 9 bases; unmatched bases: 12. The V gene's germline CDR1 is SGDLS and CDR2 YYNGEE. CDR3 region: CASSAWTGNDGEQFF. CDR3 bases: TGTGCCAGCAGCGCCTGGACAGGCAATGATGGTGAGCAGTTCTTC.

This clone was found once. J is TRBJ2-7 and V is TRBV4-3, with TRBD2 matching 7 bases. Germline-derived CDR1 and CDR2 are LGHNA and YSLEER. The V and J ends lost 1 base and 4 bases, in that order; junction bases with no gene match: 10. This CDR3 is 16 amino acids long. The CDR3 nucleotides are TGCGCCAGCAGCCAAGGGGCGGGCGGGAGTGGTTACGAGCAGTACTTC. Protein: CASSQGAGGSGYEQYF.

The chain links TRBV25-1 to TRBJ2-7; D perhaps matches TRBD1 (6 bases). The CDR3 extends over 16 amino acids. Trimming took off 1 base at V and 2 bases at J, with 15 bases between the two ends. Per germline, CDR1 MGHDK and CDR2 SYGVNS. CDR3 protein: CASSESDGTRTYEQYF. CDR3 in DNA: TGTGCCAGCAGTGAATCGGACGGGACAAGAACCTACGAGCAGTACTTC.

This chain links TRBV10-3 with TRBJ2-5; D may correspond to TRBD1 or TRBD2 (5 bases each). Germline V CDR1 and CDR2: ENHRY, SYGVKD. This CDR3 is built from 13 residues. Between the trimmed V and J ends, which lost 6 bases and 4 bases, there was a span of 12 bases. DNA for the CDR3: TGTGCCATCAGGGGAGAGGGGTCAGAGACCCAGTACTTC. It yields the protein CAIRGEGSETQYF.

Details on this clone: The same CDR3 arises from other DNA sequences in this sample as well. The rearrangement links TRBV27 to TRBJ2-7; D unclear. This CDR3 has 13 amino acids. The V and J ends lost 3 bases and 1 base respectively, with 7 bases between them. Germline V CDR1 and CDR2: MNHEY, SMNVEV (reference sequence). The CDR3 sequence is CASSFGQSYEQYF. DNA for the CDR3: TGTGCCAGCAGTTTCGGCCAATCCTACGAGCAGTACTTC.